This T cell receptor beta chain was sequenced for a study of post-analysis software for immune sequencing data. A note on this clonotype: Its target is not known.

Study outcomes and limitations: There were several TRBV segments more frequent in patients than controls, and TRBV5-6, TRBV5-1 and TRBV20-1 were among them.

There are 13 residues in the CDR3. V was shortened by 1 base and J by 9 bases, with 11 bases between the two germline ends. CDR1 SGDLS and CDR2 YYNGEE come from the germline V gene. Unique molecular identifiers had been added to the TCR beta cDNA libraries. MiXCR, applied by TCRdb to the PCR reads, yields one record per CDR3 protein. The repertoire includes about 540,000 distinct CDR3 sequences, around 36% of them detected once, and around 6% sits in the top ten. The source is a girl between 2 and 17 years old with multiple sclerosis. The rearrangement joins TRBV9 to TRBJ1-5; D unresolved. The sequenced sample was blood. Written as DNA, the CDR3 is TGTGCCAGCAGCGTAACGGTCTCGGGGCCCCAGCATTTT. This sequence encodes CASSVTVSGPQHF.